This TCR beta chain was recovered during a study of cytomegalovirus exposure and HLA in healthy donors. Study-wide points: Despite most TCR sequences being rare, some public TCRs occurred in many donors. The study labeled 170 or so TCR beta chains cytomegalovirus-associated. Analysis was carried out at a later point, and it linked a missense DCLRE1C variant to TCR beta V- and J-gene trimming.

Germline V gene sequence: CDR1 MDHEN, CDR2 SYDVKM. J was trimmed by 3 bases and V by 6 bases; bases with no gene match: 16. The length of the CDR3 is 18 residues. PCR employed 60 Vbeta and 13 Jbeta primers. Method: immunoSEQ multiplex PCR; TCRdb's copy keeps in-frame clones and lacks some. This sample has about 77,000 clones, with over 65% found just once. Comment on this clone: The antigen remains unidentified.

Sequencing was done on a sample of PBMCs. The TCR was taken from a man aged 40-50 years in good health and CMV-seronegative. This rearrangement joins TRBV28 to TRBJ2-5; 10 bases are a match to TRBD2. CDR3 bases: TGTGCCAGCAGCTTCGGCTGGGCTAGCGGGAGAATAGAAGAGACCCAGTACTTC. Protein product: CASSFGWASGRIEETQYF.